This TCR beta chain was sequenced during a study of pediatric ulcerative colitis. As for the study in general: Disease was pancolitis in under 10 and left-sided in two, histology-confirmed. Study-wide findings and caveats: Compared with controls, ulcerative colitis showed greater blood-rectum clone sharing.

Profiled with immunoSEQ multiplex PCR; TCRdb holds only in-frame clones, not every one. The sample lists roughly 64,000 clones; roughly nine tenths were seen once. CDR1 and CDR2 (germline): ENHRY, SYGVKD. V was trimmed by 5 bases and J by 1 base, leaving 19 bases between them. The CDR3 loop spans 17 amino acids. Of note for this clone: What it binds is unknown.

The V and J genes are TRBV10-3 and TRBJ2-3; a weak D match, TRBD2 (7 bases). This receptor was identified in a boy aged 10-17 years with severe ulcerative colitis. The sequencing sample was made of blood. DNA for the CDR3: TGTGCCATCAGTCCCTCCGGCGGGGAGGGGGGCACAGATACGCAGTATTTT. Its translation: CAISPSGGEGGTDTQYF.